The sequence of this T cell receptor beta chain was determined in a study of glioma-infiltrating T cells after dendritic cell vaccination. The time point denotes: after dendritic cell vaccination, including at tumor progression/relapse. All glioblastoma patients lacked an isocitrate dehydrogenase mutation. CDR1 is SGHDT, CDR2 YYEEEE, per germline. Trimming took off 4 bases at V and 4 bases at J, with 12 bases between the two ends. This CDR3 region has 13 residues. Comment on this clone: The antigen remains undetermined.

Study outcomes and limitations: Survival was not directly related to TCR clonality in these patients. Higher pretreatment TIL content predicted longer progression-free time and survival.

The PCR used 60 V beta and 13 J beta primers. The assay was immunoSEQ multiplex PCR, and TCRdb's table has in-frame clones only and misses some. Here the sample spans some 91,000 clones, 70% to 90% being singletons. The source was blood, collected after dendritic cell vaccination. The chain employs TRBV5-6 and TRBJ2-7, with a tentative D call TRBD2 (5 bases). The receptor's source is a human donor with glioblastoma. The DNA for the CDR3 is TGTGCCAGCAGCCCAGGAGGCTTATACGAGCAGTACTTC. Its protein product is CASSPGGLYEQYF.